The 14 T cell receptor beta chains given below trace back to one sample, sequenced in a study of identifying expanded T cells in peripheral blood. Data came from immunoSEQ multiplex PCR; TCRdb stores just in-frame clones and leaves some out. The repertoire holds around 80,000 clones, with under 90% as singletons. The sample taken for sequencing was blood. The receptor set was obtained from a person aged 18 to 70 in good health.

The chain joins TRBV19 to TRBJ2-3; D unresolved. This CDR3 region has 16 residues. Looked up from germline, CDR1 is LNHDA and CDR2 is SQIVND (reference sequence). V lost 5 bases and J 0 bases, leaving 15 bases between the germline ends. In nucleotides, the CDR3 is TGTGCCAGTAGTTTCCGACTTGGGCGGAGCACAGATACGCAGTATTTT. Residues: CASSFRLGRSTDTQYF.

The rearrangement joins TRBV11-2 to TRBJ1-1; D is unclear. The V gene's germline CDR1 is SGHAT and CDR2 FQNNGV. The CDR3 is 14 amino acids. Deletions cut 5 bases from V and 2 bases from J, with 12 bases between. The CDR3, as DNA: TGTGCCAGCAGCCACCTGACAAGAAACACTGAAGCTTTCTTT. Encoded protein: CASSHLTRNTEAFF. The full variable domain, rest sourced from reference TRBV11-2 and TRBJ1-1, is EAGVAQSPRYKIIEKRQSVAFWCNPISGHATLYWYQQILGQGPKLLIQFQNNGVVDDSQLPKDRFSAERLKGVDSTLKIQPAKLEDSAVYLCASSHLTRNTEAFFGQGTRLTVV.

This clone was seen a few times. The rearrangement joins TRBV5-1 to TRBJ1-1; 8 positions agree with TRBD1. This CDR3 spans 15 amino acids. The J segment lost 1 base and the V segment lost 4 bases, leaving 6 bases of the junction unmatched. CDR1 and CDR2 from the germline V gene are SGHRS and YFSETQ. The CDR3 coding sequence is TGCGCCAGCAGCAAAATGACAGGGGAGAACACTGAAGCTTTCTTT. It is translated as CASSKMTGENTEAFF.

The gene calls are TRBV6-6 and TRBJ2-1; 10 bases are shared with TRBD1. Germline lookup yields CDR1 MNHNY and CDR2 SVGAGI (reference sequence). V shed 5 bases, J shed 15 bases, and the junction held 4 bases outside the gene matches. This CDR3 has 11 residues. The CDR3 loop reads CASSVRDRGFF. As DNA, the CDR3 is TGTGCCAGCAGTGTCCGGGACAGGGGGTTCTTC.

The J gene is TRBJ1-2, the V gene TRBV29-1; 7 bases line up with TRBD1. The CDR3 runs to 13 residues. Looked up from germline, CDR1 is SQVTM and CDR2 is ANQGSEA. The V gene end was trimmed by 7 bases and the J gene end by 4 bases; junction bases not matched to a gene: 9. For the CDR3, the DNA is TGCAGCGCGTGCCGGGACAGCGCCTATGGCTACACCTTC. Translated: CSACRDSAYGYTF.

V gene TRBV2 combines with J gene TRBJ1-1; D remains unclear. Germline V CDR1 and CDR2: SNHLY, FYNNEI. The CDR3 runs 13 residues. CDR3 residues: CVSRTEENTEAFF. The CDR3 region has the DNA TGTGTCTCGAGGACGGAGGAGAACACTGAAGCTTTCTTT.

The chain uses TRBV30 and TRBJ1-2; 8 positions agree with TRBD1. The CDR3 is 12 amino acids. CDR1 is GTSNPN, CDR2 SVGIG, per germline (reference sequence). Trimming at V came to 2 bases and at J to 8 bases, leaving 4 bases not matched to a gene. CDR3: CAWSPGGGGYTF. The CDR3 nucleotides are TGTGCCTGGAGTCCAGGGGGCGGCGGCTACACCTTC.

This chain joins TRBV18 and TRBJ2-7; 7 nucleotides align to TRBD2. Germline assignment: CDR1 KGHSH and CDR2 LQKENI. The V gene end was trimmed by 3 bases and the J gene end by 2 bases; junction bases not matched to a gene: 4. This CDR3 has 14 amino acids. CDR3 in amino acids: CASSPVAGPYEQYF. The CDR3 nucleotides read TGTGCCAGCTCACCCGTAGCGGGCCCCTACGAGCAGTACTTC.

The chain employs TRBV6-1 and TRBJ1-3; D ambiguous. The CDR3 extends over 13 amino acids. Per germline, CDR1 MNHNS and CDR2 SASEGT. Trimming left V 7 bases short and J 2 bases short, with 9 bases between. CDR3 DNA: TGTGCCAGCATGGGAGGGACTGGAAACACCATATATTTT. Protein: CASMGGTGNTIYF.

This rearrangement joins TRBV9 to TRBJ2-3, with a tentative D call TRBD2 (6 bases). The CDR3 is 15 residues long. V was trimmed by 4 bases and J by 4 bases, leaving 16 bases between them. Germline assignment: CDR1 SGDLS and CDR2 YYNGEE. This CDR3 reads CASSPYGSGADTQYF. The CDR3 DNA follows: TGTGCCAGCAGCCCCTACGGGAGTGGGGCAGATACGCAGTATTTT.

The chain uses TRBV4-1 and TRBJ1-6; 8 nucleotides line up with TRBD1. The V gene's germline CDR1 is MGHRA and CDR2 YSYEKL. The length of the CDR3 is 17 residues. V lost 3 bases, J lost 0 bases, and 4 bases stayed unmatched. The CDR3 protein is CASSQGQARSYNSPLHF. CDR3 nucleotide sequence: TGCGCCAGCAGCCAGGGACAGGCACGCTCCTATAATTCACCCCTCCACTTT.

The chain combines TRBV7-2 with TRBJ2-7; 9 bases match TRBD1. The germline CDR1 and CDR2 sequences are SGHTA and FQGNSA. V gave up 3 bases and J gave up 7 bases; unmatched junction bases: 7. The CDR3 runs to 14 residues. The CDR3: CASSFKGQGGEQYF. The DNA of the CDR3 is TGTGCCAGCAGCTTCAAGGGACAGGGAGGGGAGCAGTACTTC.

Here the CDR3 reads CASSRNGLQETQYF. Written as DNA, the CDR3 is TGTGCCAGCAGCCGTAATGGGCTTCAAGAGACCCAGTACTTC. The V and J genes are TRBV6-1 and TRBJ2-5; D not resolved. The CDR3 sequence is 14 residues long. V shed 6 bases and J shed 2 bases, with 13 bases lying between them. Germline V gene sequence: CDR1 MNHNS, CDR2 SASEGT.

V and J are TRBV29-1 and TRBJ2-1; no clear D. The CDR3 is 12 residues long. CDR1 and CDR2 from the germline V gene are SQVTM and ANQGSEA. Trimming took off 6 bases at V and 4 bases at J, with 10 bases between the two ends. The CDR3 coding sequence is TGCAGCGTGTTGAGAGTTTACAATGAGCAGTTCTTC. It is translated as CSVLRVYNEQFF.